Sequencing of this T cell receptor (beta chain) was carried out in a study of T-cell memory formation after mild COVID-19. Across the whole study: TCR clusters were mostly confined to one donor each.

The CDR3 length is 14 residues. Germline values: CDR1 SGHTA, CDR2 FQGNSA. The V end lost 3 bases, the J end lost 3 bases, and 11 bases lay between the germline ends. TCRdb called the 5' RACE reads again in MiXCR, with one record for every CDR3 protein. The table includes approximately 400,000 distinct CDR3 sequences, roughly 17% detected once. The clonotype originates from a man between 18 and 29 years old who had mild COVID-19 (a few samples of this study predate the infection). Cell type and time point are not known. V and J are TRBV7-2 and TRBJ2-5, with a tentative D call TRBD2 (6 bases). Sequences were obtained from PBMCs or a T cell subset sorted from them (not recorded which). The CDR3 protein is CASSFVWGEETQYF. CDR3 DNA sequence: TGTGCCAGCAGCTTCGTCTGGGGGGAAGAGACCCAGTACTTC.